This TCR beta chain is drawn from a study of T cell responses to AZD1222 COVID-19 vaccine. The study, taken as a whole, reports: Clonal diversity may have been underestimated, and the donors were mostly white British, with more females than males.

Profiled with immunoSEQ multiplex PCR; TCRdb holds only in-frame clones, not every one. The sample carries about 100,000 clones, around 87% recorded once. With regard to this clone: Its antigen is as yet unknown.

The CDR3 has 15 residues. This sequence joins TRBV21-1 and TRBJ1-4; TRBD1 reflects the table's D call only, with no check against the DNA. TRBV21-1 is tagged as a pseudogene. The sequence derives from an adult in good health. The specimen was peripheral blood, collected on day 0 of AZD1222 vaccination. This CDR3 is CASSTSTGPNEKLFF. The CDR3 DNA reads TGTGCCAGCAGCACTTCGACAGGACCTAATGAAAAACTGTTTTTT.